This T cell receptor (beta chain) was found in a study of blood T cell repertoires in COVID-19. The CDR3 covers 14 residues. Germline V gene data show CDR1 as WNHNN and CDR2 as SYGVQD (reference sequence). Trimming left V 0 bases short and J 5 bases short, with 10 bases between. Methods used by the authors: Estimation of nucleated cell counts was performed using reference gene primer amplification. Profiling relied on immunoSEQ multiplex PCR, and the TCRdb table lists in-frame clones only, not all of them. The DNA was the basis for D and trimming; V, J and clone size are from that table. The sample includes fewer than 450,000 clones, 88% of them seen just once.

The genes are TRBV10-1 and TRBJ1-2; no clear D gene. The sequence was obtained from a woman in her 50s with COVID-19, enrolled during active disease. The source material was peripheral blood. Here the CDR3 reads CASSESPVSYGYTF. The CDR3 coding sequence is TGCGCCAGCAGTGAGTCTCCGGTTTCTTATGGCTACACCTTC.